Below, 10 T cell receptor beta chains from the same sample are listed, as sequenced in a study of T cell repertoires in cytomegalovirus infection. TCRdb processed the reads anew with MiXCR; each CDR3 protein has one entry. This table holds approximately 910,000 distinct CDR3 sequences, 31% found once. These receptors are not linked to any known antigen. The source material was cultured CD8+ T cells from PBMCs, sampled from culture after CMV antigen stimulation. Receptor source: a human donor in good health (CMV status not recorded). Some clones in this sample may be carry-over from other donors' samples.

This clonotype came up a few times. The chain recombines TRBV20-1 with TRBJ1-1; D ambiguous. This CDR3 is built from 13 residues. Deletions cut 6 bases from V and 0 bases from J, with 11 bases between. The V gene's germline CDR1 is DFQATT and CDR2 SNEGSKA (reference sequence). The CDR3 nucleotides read TGCAGTGCCGCGGACGGAATGAACACTGAAGCTTTCTTT. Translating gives CSAADGMNTEAFF.

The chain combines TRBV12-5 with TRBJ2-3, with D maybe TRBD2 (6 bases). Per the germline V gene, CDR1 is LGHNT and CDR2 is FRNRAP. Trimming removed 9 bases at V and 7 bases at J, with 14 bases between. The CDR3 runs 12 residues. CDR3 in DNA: TGTGCTAGCTCGGGGGAATCCTATACGCAGTATTTT. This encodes CASSGESYTQYF. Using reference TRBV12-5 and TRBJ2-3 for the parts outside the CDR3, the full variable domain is DARVTQTPRHKVTEMGQEVTMRCQPILGHNTVFWYRQTMMQGLELLAYFRNRAPLDDSGMPKDRFSAEMPDATLATLKIQPSEPRDSAVYFCASSGESYTQYFGPGTRLTVL.

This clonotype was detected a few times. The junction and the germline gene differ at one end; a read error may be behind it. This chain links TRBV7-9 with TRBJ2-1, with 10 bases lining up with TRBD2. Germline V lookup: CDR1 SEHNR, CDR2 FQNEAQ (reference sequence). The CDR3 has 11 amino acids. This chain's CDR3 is CASSLAGVEFF. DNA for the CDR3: TGTGCCAGCAGCCTAGCGGGGGTAGAGTTCTTC.

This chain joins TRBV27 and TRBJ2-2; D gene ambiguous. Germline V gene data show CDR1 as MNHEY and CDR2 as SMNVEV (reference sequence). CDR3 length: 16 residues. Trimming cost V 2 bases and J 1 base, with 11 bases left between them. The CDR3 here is CASSLMSFLNTGELFF. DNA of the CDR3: TGTGCCAGCAGTTTAATGTCGTTTTTGAACACCGGGGAGCTGTTTTTT.

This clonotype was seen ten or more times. The CDR3 is CATSDRLAGVNGELFF. In DNA, the CDR3 is TGTGCCACCAGTGATCGACTAGCGGGGGTAAACGGGGAGCTGTTTTTT. V usage is TRBV24-1 and J usage is TRBJ2-2; 12 nucleotides align to TRBD2. The germline CDR1 and CDR2 sequences are KGHDR and SFDVKD. CDR3 size: 16 residues. J lost 7 bases, V lost 3 bases, and 5 bases had no gene match.

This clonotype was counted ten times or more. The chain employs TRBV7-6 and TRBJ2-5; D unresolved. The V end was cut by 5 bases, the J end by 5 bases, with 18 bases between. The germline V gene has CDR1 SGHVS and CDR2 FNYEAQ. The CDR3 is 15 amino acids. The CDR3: CASSPRNGPTETQYF. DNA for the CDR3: TGTGCCAGCAGCCCAAGGAACGGGCCTACGGAGACCCAGTACTTC.

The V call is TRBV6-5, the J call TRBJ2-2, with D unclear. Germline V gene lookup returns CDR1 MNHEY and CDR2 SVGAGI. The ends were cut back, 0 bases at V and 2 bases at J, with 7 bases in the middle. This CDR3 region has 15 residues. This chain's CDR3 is CASSYSPTNTGELFF. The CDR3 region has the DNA TGTGCCAGCAGTTACTCCCCAACAAACACCGGGGAGCTGTTTTTT.

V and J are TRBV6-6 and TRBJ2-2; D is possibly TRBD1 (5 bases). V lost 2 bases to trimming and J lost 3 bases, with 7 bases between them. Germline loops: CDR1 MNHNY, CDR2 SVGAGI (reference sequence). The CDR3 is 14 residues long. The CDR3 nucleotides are TGTGCCAGCAGTTACCCAGGGTACACCGGGGAGCTGTTTTTT. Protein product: CASSYPGYTGELFF.

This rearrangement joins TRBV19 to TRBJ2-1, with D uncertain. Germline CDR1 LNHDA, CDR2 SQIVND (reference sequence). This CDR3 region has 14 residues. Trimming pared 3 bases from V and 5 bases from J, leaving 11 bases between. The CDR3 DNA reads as TGTGCCAGTAGTATTTGGATTTTCGACAATGAGCAGTTCTTC. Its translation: CASSIWIFDNEQFF.

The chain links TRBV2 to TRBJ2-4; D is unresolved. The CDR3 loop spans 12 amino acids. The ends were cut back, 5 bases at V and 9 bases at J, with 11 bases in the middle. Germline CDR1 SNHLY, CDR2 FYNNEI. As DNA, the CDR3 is TGTGCCAGCAGTAGGGTGGATGCCATTCAGTACTTC. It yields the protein CASSRVDAIQYF. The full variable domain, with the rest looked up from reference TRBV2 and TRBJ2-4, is EPEVTQTPSHQVTQMGQEVILRCVPISNHLYFYWYRQILGQKVEFLVSFYNNEISEKSEIFDDQFSVERPDGSNFTLKIRSTKLEDSAMYFCASSRVDAIQYFGAGTRLSVL.